What follows describes a single T cell receptor (beta chain). What it binds is unknown. This sample was included in a study of T cell repertoires in cytomegalovirus infection. MiXCR, applied by TCRdb to the reads, yields one record per CDR3 protein. This sample yields fewer than 850,000 distinct CDR3 sequences, of which about 28% are seen a single time; approximately 14% belongs to the top ten. The CDR3 contains 10 residues. Germline lookup yields CDR1 LNHDA and CDR2 SQIVND (reference sequence). Trimming stripped 9 bases from V and 7 bases from J, with 7 bases between. The input for sequencing was cultured CD8+ T cells from PBMCs, taken from culture after CMV antigen stimulation. This TCR came from a human donor in good health (CMV status not recorded). Some clones in this sample may be carry-over from other donors' samples. The V call is TRBV19, the J call TRBJ2-1; D is undetermined. CDR3 DNA: TGTGCCAGCGGCCATAATGAGCAGTTCTTC. It is translated as CASGHNEQFF.